The text below deals with one TCR beta chain. Its target antigen remains unknown. Qualities for individual bases were not recorded, and no much larger clone is one base off. Enrolling through a virtual design, the prospective study's participants ranged in age from roughly 18 to 90 years and lived across roughly 24 United States geographic areas. In the prospective study, participants were assigned to cohorts based on the clinical history participants reported in a screening survey and a study questionnaire. Exposed participants had been in contact, within 2 weeks of entering the study, with a person who had a PCR-confirmed or clinician-diagnosed case of COVID-19. In the prospective study, whole blood, serum and a nasopharyngeal or oropharyngeal swab were collected from each participant by mobile phlebotomists. Over a roughly 2-month period, participants in the prospective study had the option of providing additional blood draws and questionnaires. Before DNA extraction, prospective study blood samples were shipped either frozen or at room temperature.

The data stem from a study of blood T cell repertoires in COVID-19 (TCRdb year 2020). Study-wide context: Samples from collaborators originated in the United States, Italy and Spain and spanned both the acute and convalescent phases of COVID-19. The prospective study material was composed of cDNA or gDNA derived from T cells, B-cell-depleted T cells, or PBMCs. The dataset comprised deeply sampled blood TCRbeta repertoires from subjects exposed to, actively infected with, or recovered from COVID-19. The repertoires were released in a freely available public database intended as a resource for research on the immune response to SARS-CoV-2. The samples were drawn from two sources: the first 160 participants of the ongoing ImmuneRACE study, and approximately 1,300 subjects contributed by 6 global collaborators. A de-identified subject ID, COVID-19 status, age in years and sex were almost always included in the sample metadata. Where available, HLA class I and class II types were obtained from metadata supplied by the sample provider rather than from assay-based typing. Here is what the overall study found, with its caveats: The quantity of clinical and demographic metadata differed by source and by participant and was supplied without curation.

TCRbeta CDR3 regions were amplified from genomic DNA by means of the immunoSEQ Assay, a bias-controlled multiplex PCR. The original methods were these. The number of nucleated cells in each sample was estimated from the amplification of reference gene primers within the assay. To quantify the absolute abundance of each unique TCRbeta CDR3 rearrangement, sequence reads were collapsed and filtered. For each sample, productive Simpson clonality was calculated as the square root of Simpson's diversity index across productive rearrangements. TCRdb limited this immuneACCESS table to in-frame rearrangements with V and J called. A share of clones is missing; checked studies link under half to unresolved V genes, and the rest is unexplained. V and J calls and clone size come straight from that table; D and trimming were deduced from the DNA. This sample holds 350,000 to 400,000 clones; approximately 91% were observed only once. The ten largest clones capture about 0.86% of the sample.

Counted from cysteine to phenylalanine, this CDR3 has 14 amino acids. This entry keeps only the CDR3 DNA: 42 bases, framed from base 1. The germline ends are 3 bases apart after V is trimmed by 0 bases and J by 0 bases. The germline V gene (reference sequence) specifies LNHNV as CDR1 and YYDKDF as CDR2. The TCR was taken from a woman aged 40 to 50 who had been exposed to COVID-19. The receptor chain draws on TRBV15 and TRBJ1-5; the D gene lacks a confident call. Sequenced material: PBMCs or T cells enriched from blood (not recorded which). In nucleotide form, the sequence is TGTGCCACCAGCAGAGATTATAGCAATCAGCCCCAGCATTTT. Its product reads: CATSRDYSNQPQHF.